The 17 T cell receptor beta chains presented below share a single source sample, sequenced in a study of tissue T cells after allogeneic stem cell transplantation. Profiled with immunoSEQ multiplex PCR; TCRdb holds only in-frame clones, not every one. The table records about 5,200 clones, about 33% of them present only once. The time point was: mouse harvest day 14 after allogeneic transplant. Tail vein injection delivered 10^7 T-cell-depleted bone marrow cells and 10^6 splenic CD5+ T cells. Sequencing was carried out using skin. The receptor set was obtained from a female BALB/c mouse given C57BL/6 T cells with graft-versus-host disease after an allogeneic hematopoietic cell transplant.

Worth noting for this clone: The germline and genes are mouse ones. At the DNA level, this CDR3 is encoded by other sequences in the same sample as well. This CDR3 reads CASSPRTETLYF. Incomplete CDR3 DNA: TGTGCCAGCAGTCCCCGGACAGAAACGCTGTAT. The V and J genes are TRBV26 and TRBJ2-3, with D unclear. Sequencing ends 1 residue short of the CDR3 end; the germline J gene provides the rest. Germline V gene data show CDR1 as KGHPV and CDR2 as FQNQEV (reference sequence). Trimming removed 4 bases at V and 4 bases at J, with 6 bases between. The CDR3 runs to 12 residues.

This clone was seen only a few times. The germline and genes are mouse ones. The read is 1 residue too short to cover the CDR3 end, so that end is filled in from the germline J gene. This chain joins TRBV26 and TRBJ2-1, with 9 bases identical to TRBD1. The CDR3 is 14 residues long. Germline CDR1 is KGHPV and CDR2 is FQNQEV (reference sequence). The ends lost 2 bases at V and 8 bases at J; junction bases unmatched: 4. CDR3 loop: CASSLQQGATEQFF. The CDR3 DNA, read in part, is TGTGCCAGCAGTCTGCAACAGGGGGCTACTGAGCAGTTC.

A few counts support this clone. Mouse gene names and germline throughout. The CDR3 goes on 1 residue after the read ends, and that part is filled in from the germline J gene. The chain uses TRBV15 and TRBJ1-1; D unclear. Per the germline V gene, CDR1 is SGHND and CDR2 is FRSKSL. V gave up 2 bases and J gave up 1 base, with 5 bases separating them. The CDR3 contains 13 residues. CDR3 DNA (partial): TGTGCCAGCAGTTTAACAGTAAACACAGAAGTCTTC. Its protein is CASSLTVNTEVF. The full CDR3 reads CASSLTVNTEVFF.

By sample share, this clone is medium-sized (0.01 to 0.1%). Gene labels here are mouse ones. The CDR3 is cut off 1 residue early in the read; its end comes from the germline J gene. This chain joins TRBV1 and TRBJ2-4; 8 nucleotides match TRBD2. The trim removed 0 bases at V and 1 base at J, leaving 9 bases unmatched. The length of the CDR3 is 18 residues. Looked up from germline, CDR1 is NSQYPW and CDR2 is LRSPGD (reference sequence). CDR3 sequence: CTCSADLPGGNGQNTLYF. The sequenced part of the CDR3 DNA is TGCACCTGCAGTGCAGATCTGCCTGGGGGGAATGGTCAAAACACCTTGTAC. Using reference TRBV1 and TRBJ2-4 for the parts outside the CDR3, the full variable domain is VTLLEQNPRWRLVPRGQAVNLRCILKNSQYPWMSWYQQDLQKQLQWLFTLRSPGDKEVKSLPGADYLATRVTDTELRLQVANMSQGRTLYCTCSADLPGGNGQNTLYFGAGTRLSVL.

A few counts support this clone. Germline and genes: mouse. The CDR3 is cut off 1 residue early in the read; its end comes from the germline J gene. The gene calls are TRBV1 and TRBJ1-1; the match to TRBD1 covers 9 bases. This CDR3 comprises 14 residues. In germline, CDR1 is NSQYPW, CDR2 LRSPGD (reference sequence). The junction had 1 base not matched to a gene; V was cut back by 4 bases and J by 1 base. The CDR3 is CTCSVGQGNTEVFF. The DNA read from the CDR3 is TGCACCTGCAGTGTGGGACAGGGAAACACAGAAGTCTTC. The entire variable domain, with the rest obtained from reference TRBV1 and TRBJ1-1, is as follows: VTLLEQNPRWRLVPRGQAVNLRCILKNSQYPWMSWYQQDLQKQLQWLFTLRSPGDKEVKSLPGADYLATRVTDTELRLQVANMSQGRTLYCTCSVGQGNTEVFFGKGTRLTVV.

Comments on this clone: The genes and germline here are from mouse. The DNA read from the CDR3 is TGTGCCAGCAGTCTGGGAGGGCAAAACACCTTGTAC. Protein sequence: CASSLGGQNTLY. The complete CDR3 sequence is CASSLGGQNTLYF. V gene TRBV26 combines with J gene TRBJ2-4, with unresolved D. The CDR3 extends 1 residue past the end of the read, so its final part is completed from the germline J gene. CDR3 length: 13 residues. Trimming pared 2 bases from V and 3 bases from J, leaving 6 bases between. CDR1 KGHPV and CDR2 FQNQEV come from the germline V gene (reference sequence). Full variable domain (outside the CDR3, taken from reference TRBV26 and TRBJ2-4): NSKVIQTPRYLVKGQGQKAKMRCIPEKGHPVVFWYQQNKNNEFKFLINFQNQEVLQQIDMTEKRFSAECPSNSPCSLEIQSSEAGDSALYLCASSLGGQNTLYFGAGTRLSVL.

In its sample, this clone is medium-sized. Genes and germline are mouse. Coverage ceases 1 residue before the CDR3 finishes, and the germline J gene fills in the end. This chain links TRBV26 with TRBJ2-7, with D maybe TRBD1 (6 bases). The CDR3 has 13 residues. Germline V gives CDR1 KGHPV, CDR2 FQNQEV (reference sequence). V lost 2 bases and J 2 bases, leaving 7 bases between the germline ends. Incomplete CDR3 DNA: TGTGCCAGCAGTCTGGGACAGCCCTATGAACAGTAC. Its translation: CASSLGQPYEQY. The CDR3 in full is CASSLGQPYEQYF.

As regards this clone: The gene names here belong to mouse. The read stops 1 residue short of the end of the CDR3; the missing end is completed from the germline J gene. The chain carries TRBV3 and TRBJ1-2, with unresolved D. Germline V gene sequence: CDR1 SNHLY, CDR2 FYNGKV (reference sequence). Trimming pared 1 base from V and 1 base from J, leaving 4 bases between. The CDR3 runs 13 residues. CDR3 sequence reads: CASSLDRNSDYTF. Partial CDR3 DNA: TGTGCCAGCAGCTTAGACAGAAACTCCGACTACACC.

This clone was found a few times. Germline and genes here are mouse. The sequenced fragment ends 1 residue before the CDR3 boundary, so the rest is inferred from the germline J gene. This chain joins TRBV24 and TRBJ2-3; 8 nucleotides agree with TRBD2. Germline assignment: CDR1 KGHTA and CDR2 FRNEEI. The CDR3 length is 16 residues. The V segment lost 4 bases and the J segment 0 bases; nucleotides outside the gene matches: 6. This CDR3 is CASSPDWGSSAETLYF. CDR3 DNA, as far as it was read: TGTGCCAGCAGTCCCGACTGGGGCTCTAGTGCAGAAACGCTGTAT.

Concerning this clone itself: Gene labels here are mouse ones. CDR3 DNA (partial): TGCACCTGCAGTACGGGACAGCCAGAAGTCTTC. The encoded protein is CTCSTGQPEVF. The whole CDR3 sequence is CTCSTGQPEVFF. The V and J genes are TRBV1 and TRBJ1-1, with 7 nucleotides matching TRBD1. The CDR3 extends 1 residue past the end of the read, so its final part is completed from the germline J gene. The CDR3 loop spans 12 amino acids. J gave up 6 bases and V 5 bases, and 3 bases lay outside the gene matches. CDR1 is NSQYPW, CDR2 LRSPGD, per germline (reference sequence).

By share of the sample, this clone is medium-sized (0.01 to 0.1%). Gene names follow the mouse nomenclature. The read ends 1 residue early relative to the CDR3; the germline J gene fills the gap. The chain couples TRBV26 to TRBJ1-3, with no clear D. Germline V lookup: CDR1 KGHPV, CDR2 FQNQEV (reference sequence). Trimming left V 3 bases short and J 2 bases short, with 5 bases between. The CDR3 runs 13 residues. CDR3 DNA (partial): TGTGCCAGCAGTCTAGACACTGGAAATACGCTCTAT. Translation: CASSLDTGNTLY. The whole CDR3 is CASSLDTGNTLYF.

On this clone: Germline and genes: mouse. The CDR3 end falls 1 residue outside the read, so it is completed with the germline J gene. The chain uses TRBV26 and TRBJ2-4; TRBD2 matches 14 bases. Unmatched junction bases numbered 6, after V lost 4 bases and J lost 6 bases. Germline V CDR1 and CDR2: KGHPV, FQNQEV (reference sequence). This CDR3 region has 16 residues. The covered CDR3 bases are TGTGCCAGCAGTCGGGGACTGGGGGGGCGATCGAACACCTTGTAC. This translates into CASSRGLGGRSNTLY. The full CDR3 reads CASSRGLGGRSNTLYF.

On this clone itself: Gene names follow the mouse nomenclature. The read ends 1 residue early relative to the CDR3; the germline J gene fills the gap. This sequence joins TRBV24 and TRBJ2-2; D call uncertain. The CDR3 runs to 14 residues. The germline V gene has CDR1 KGHTA and CDR2 FRNEEI. The V gene lost 4 bases and the J gene lost 0 bases, with 6 bases spanning the gap. CDR3 in amino acids: CASSHRPNTGQLYF. CDR3 DNA (partial): TGTGCCAGCAGTCACAGACCAAACACCGGGCAGCTCTAC.

This clone is judged medium-sized. Gene names are the mouse ones. The CDR3 is cut off 1 residue early in the read; its end comes from the germline J gene. This chain joins TRBV26 and TRBJ2-5; perhaps D is TRBD1 or TRBD2 (5 bases each). The CDR3 sequence is 14 residues long. Looked up from germline, CDR1 is KGHPV and CDR2 is FQNQEV (reference sequence). V shed 1 base and J shed 0 bases, with 5 bases lying between them. The CDR3 sequence is CASSLWGNQDTQYF. The CDR3 bases that were read are TGTGCCAGCAGTCTGTGGGGCAACCAAGACACCCAGTAC.

Turning to this clone: Mouse gene names and germline throughout. The CDR3 end falls 1 residue outside the read, so it is completed with the germline J gene. The chain is built from TRBV3 and TRBJ1-2; 11 nucleotides match TRBD1. The V and J ends lost 5 bases and 3 bases, in that order; junction bases with no gene match: 2. Germline V gives CDR1 SNHLY, CDR2 FYNGKV (reference sequence). The CDR3 consists of 14 residues. CDR3 bases read: TGTGCCAGCAGCAGGACAGGGGGCGACTCCGACTACACC. It specifies CASSRTGGDSDYT. Given in full, the CDR3 is CASSRTGGDSDYTF.

Comment on this clone: Gene labels here are mouse ones. The read ends 1 residue early relative to the CDR3; the germline J gene fills the gap. This chain uses TRBV13-1 with TRBJ2-3; 10 nucleotides align to TRBD2. The CDR3 is made up of 15 amino acids. After removal of 2 bases from V and 2 bases from J, the junction contained 2 bases not matched to a gene. In germline, CDR1 is NSHNY, CDR2 SYGAGN. The DNA read from the CDR3 is TGTGCCAGCAGTGACTGGGGGGGCACTGCAGAAACGCTGTAT. Translated: CASSDWGGTAETLY. The complete CDR3 sequence is CASSDWGGTAETLYF.

In the case of this clone: The listed genes are named as in mouse. Sequencing ends 1 residue short of the CDR3 end; the germline J gene provides the rest. The rearrangement joins TRBV26 to TRBJ2-4; the match to TRBD1 covers 8 bases. The germline V gene has CDR1 KGHPV and CDR2 FQNQEV (reference sequence). J lost 2 bases, V lost 4 bases, and 2 bases had no gene match. The CDR3 is made up of 14 amino acids. CDR3 DNA, as far as it was read: TGTGCCAGCAGTCCTCAGGGGGCTCAAAACACCTTGTAC. Translating it yields CASSPQGAQNTLY. The complete CDR3 sequence is CASSPQGAQNTLYF.